The rows below give T cell receptor beta chains drawn from one sample of a study of shared clonotypes between healthy human individuals. Assay: immunoSEQ multiplex PCR; the TCRdb copy retains only in-frame clones and omits some. The data show more than 500,000 clones, with 90% to 96% seen just once and 0.05% to 0.08% held by the top ten. The sequencing sample was made of naive CD4+ T cells sorted from blood. The receptors originated from a woman aged 30 to 39 in good health. The CDR3 runs from the conserved cysteine through the conserved F or W. The D gene is left open where the match is weak. Expanded clones get a size class; other rows say once, few or many, or leave the size out.

TRBD2,TRBJ2-7,once,TRBV28,TGTGCCAGCAGTTTAGATACTAGCGGCTCCTACGAGCAGTACTTC,CASSLDTSGSYEQYF
.,TRBJ2-7,.,TRBV7-2,TGTGCCAGCAGCTTGCGGTTGAACCTTTTTAGCGTCGGGAACGAGCAGTACTTC,CASSLRLNLFSVGNEQYF
TRBD2,TRBJ2-1,.,TRBV28,TGTGCCAGCATCCCGGGAGGGTACAATGAGCAGTTCTTC,CASIPGGYNEQFF
.,TRBJ1-5,.,TRBV13,TGTGCCAGCAGCAGAAACCGGGGGAACGGACAGCCCCAGCATTTT,CASSRNRGNGQPQHF
TRBD2,TRBJ2-7,.,TRBV6-6,TGTGCCAGCAGTTACGGACTAGTGGCCGAGCAGTACTTC,CASSYGLVAEQYF
.,TRBJ1-1,.,TRBV12-1,TGTGCCAGCAGCTTTTTTTCCCCGGGGAACACTGAAGCTTTCTTT,CASSFFSPGNTEAFF
TRBD2,TRBJ2-7,.,TRBV5-1,TGCGCCAGCAGCTTTGCTTCCACTAGCGACTCCTACGAGCAGTACTTC,CASSFASTSDSYEQYF
TRBD1,TRBJ2-5,.,TRBV27,TGTGCCAGCAGAACTCTACAGGGGGCTGGGCGGGAGACCCAGTACTTC,CASRTLQGAGRETQYF
.,TRBJ2-5,.,TRBV7-9,TGTGCCAGCAGCTTAGCATCAATCGCGGCGGGAGAGACCCAGTACTTC,CASSLASIAAGETQYF
.,TRBJ2-7,.,TRBV7-2,TGTGCCAGCAGCCAGTTTGCGGCTACTACCTCCTACGAGCAGTACTTC,CASSQFAATTSYEQYF
TRBD1,TRBJ1-4,.,TRBV6-5,TGTGCCAGCAGCCAAGGACAGGGTGGTGAAAAACTGTTTTTT,CASSQGQGGEKLFF